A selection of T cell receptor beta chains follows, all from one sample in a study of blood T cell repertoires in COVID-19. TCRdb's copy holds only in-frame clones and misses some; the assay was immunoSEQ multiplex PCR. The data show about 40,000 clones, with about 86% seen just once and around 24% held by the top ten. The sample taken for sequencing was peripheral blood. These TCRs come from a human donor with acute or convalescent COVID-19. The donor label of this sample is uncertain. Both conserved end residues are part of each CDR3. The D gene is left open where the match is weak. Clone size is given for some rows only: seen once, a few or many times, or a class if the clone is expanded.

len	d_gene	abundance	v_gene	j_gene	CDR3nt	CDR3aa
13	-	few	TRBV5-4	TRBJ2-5	TGTGCCAGCAGCTTACAGGACGAAGAGACCCAGTACTTC	CASSLQDEETQYF
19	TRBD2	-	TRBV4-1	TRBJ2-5	TGCGCCAGCAGCCAAGATTTAGTGGGGACTAGCGGAACAACGGGGACCCAGTACTTC	CASSQDLVGTSGTTGTQYF
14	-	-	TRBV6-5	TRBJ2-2	TGTGCCAGCAGAACAGGGTGGGGCACCGGGGAGCTGTTTTTT	CASRTGWGTGELFF
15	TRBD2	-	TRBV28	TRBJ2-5	TGTGCCAGCAGTTTCCCTAGCGGGAGTCAGGAGACCCAGTACTTC	CASSFPSGSQETQYF
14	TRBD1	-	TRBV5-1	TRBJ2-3	TGCGCCAGCAGTGGGACAGCATCAAGGGATACGCAGTATTTT	CASSGTASRDTQYF
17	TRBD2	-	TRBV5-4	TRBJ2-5	TGTGCCAGCAGTGGGAAAGGGAGCGGGGGGGCCCCAGAGACCCAGTACTTC	CASSGKGSGGAPETQYF
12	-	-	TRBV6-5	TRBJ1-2	TGTGCCAGCAGGGACTACTACTATGGCTACACCTTC	CASRDYYYGYTF
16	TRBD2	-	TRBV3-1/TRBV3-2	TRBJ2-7	TGTGCCAGCAGCCTATTGGGGCTAGCGGGAAAATACGAGCAGTACTTC	CASSLLGLAGKYEQYF
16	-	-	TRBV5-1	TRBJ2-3	TGCGCCAGCAGCTTTCGAGAAGCGATTAGCACAGATACGCAGTATTTT	CASSFREAISTDTQYF
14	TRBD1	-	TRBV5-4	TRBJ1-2	TGTGCCAGCAGCTATGGGACAGGGGGAGATGGCTACACCTTC	CASSYGTGGDGYTF
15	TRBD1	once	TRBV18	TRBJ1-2	TGTGCCAGCTCACCACCGGACAGGAAGACCTATGGCTACACCTTC	CASSPPDRKTYGYTF
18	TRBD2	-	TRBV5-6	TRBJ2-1	TGTGCCAGCAGCCGCCAGGCTGGACTAGCGGGAGTAAGCGGTGAGCAGTTCTTC	CASSRQAGLAGVSGEQFF
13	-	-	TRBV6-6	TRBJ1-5	TGTGCCAGCAGGCGGGGAAACAATCAGCCCCAGCATTTT	CASRRGNNQPQHF
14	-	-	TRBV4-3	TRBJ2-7	TGCGCCAGCAGCCAAGGTCAGGGATTCTACGAGCAGTACTTC	CASSQGQGFYEQYF
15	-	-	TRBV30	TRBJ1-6	TGTGCCTGGAGTGTAGTCAGAGGGCGTTCTTCACCCCTCCACTTT	CAWSVVRGRSSPLHF
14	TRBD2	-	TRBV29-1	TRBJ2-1	TGCAGCGTTGACGGGCTAGCGGGACTAAATGAGCAGTTCTTC	CSVDGLAGLNEQFF
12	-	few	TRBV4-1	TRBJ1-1	TGCGCCAGCAGCCAAGAATGGGGCGAGGCTTTCTTT	CASSQEWGEAFF
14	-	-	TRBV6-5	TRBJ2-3	TGTGCCAGCACCGAATTAACTAGCACAGATACGCAGTATTTT	CASTELTSTDTQYF
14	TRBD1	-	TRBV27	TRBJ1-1	TGTGCCAGCGCGGCGGGGACAGGGGGCCTTTCGGCTTTCTTT	CASAAGTGGLSAFF
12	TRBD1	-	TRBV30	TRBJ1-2	TGTGCCTGGGGGGGACAGGCGAATGGCTACACCTTC	CAWGGQANGYTF
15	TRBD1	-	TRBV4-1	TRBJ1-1	TGCGCCAGCAGCCTCGGGACAGTCATGAACACTGAAGCTTTCTTT	CASSLGTVMNTEAFF
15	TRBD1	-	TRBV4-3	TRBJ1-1	TGCGCCAGCAGCCAATCGGGACAGTGGGGGACTGAAGCTTTCTTT	CASSQSGQWGTEAFF
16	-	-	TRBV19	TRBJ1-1	TGTGCCAGTATCCCGGGGAGGGGGTTCATGAACACTGAAGCTTTCTTT	CASIPGRGFMNTEAFF
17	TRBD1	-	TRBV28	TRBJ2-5	TGTGCCAGCAGCCCGGGGGCCTCCGGGACAGGACAAGAGACCCAGTACTTC	CASSPGASGTGQETQYF
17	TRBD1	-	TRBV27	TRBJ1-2	TGTGCCAGCAGTTTAGTAGGACAGGGGGCCGCTAACTATGGCTACACCTTC	CASSLVGQGAANYGYTF
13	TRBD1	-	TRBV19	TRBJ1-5	TGTGCCAGTAGTTTAACAGGGGTCCAGCCCCAGCATTTT	CASSLTGVQPQHF
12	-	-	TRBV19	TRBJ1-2	TGTGCCAGCAGCAGGGCTAACTATGGCTACACCTTC	CASSRANYGYTF
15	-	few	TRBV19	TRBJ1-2	TGTGCCAGTAGCTACAGGGCAGAGGGCGACTATGGCTACACCTTC	CASSYRAEGDYGYTF
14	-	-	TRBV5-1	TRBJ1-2	TGCGCCAGCAACCAGTACGGGGGTTTCGATGGCTACACCTTC	CASNQYGGFDGYTF
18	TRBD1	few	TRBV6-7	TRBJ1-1	TGTGCCAGCAGTTCCTGGGGGACAGGGTACCCAATGAACACTGAAGCTTTCTTT	CASSSWGTGYPMNTEAFF
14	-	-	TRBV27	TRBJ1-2	TGTGCCAGCAGCCCCGAACGGGTTTACTATGGCTACACCTTC	CASSPERVYYGYTF
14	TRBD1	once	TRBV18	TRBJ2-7	TGTGCCAGCTCACCCTCGTCAGGGGGCTACGAGCAGTACTTC	CASSPSSGGYEQYF
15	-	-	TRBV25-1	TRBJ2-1	TGTGCCAGCAGTGATTCAGGGCGCTCCTACAATGAGCAGTTCTTC	CASSDSGRSYNEQFF
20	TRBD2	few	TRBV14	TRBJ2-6	TGTGCCAGCAGCCAAGTGACCGGGACTAGCGGGAGCAGAGGGGCCAACGTCCTGACTTTC	CASSQVTGTSGSRGANVLTF
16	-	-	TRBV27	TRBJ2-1	TGTGCCAGCAGTAGGGGAGGGACACCTTCTTACAATGAGCAGTTCTTC	CASSRGGTPSYNEQFF
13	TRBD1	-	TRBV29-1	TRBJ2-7	TGCAGCGTCGCCTCGGACAGGGGAAACGAGCAGTACTTC	CSVASDRGNEQYF
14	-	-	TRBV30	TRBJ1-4	TGTGCCTGGACCAAAACACGAAAGAATGAAAAACTGTTTTTT	CAWTKTRKNEKLFF
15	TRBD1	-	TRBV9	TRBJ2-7	TGTGCCAGCAGCGTAGAAGGGACAGGCTCCTACGAGCAGTACTTC	CASSVEGTGSYEQYF
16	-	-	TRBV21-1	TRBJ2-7	TGTGCCAGCAGCAAAGGGACAGGGGGCCCCCTGTACGAGCAGTACTTC	CASSKGTGGPLYEQYF
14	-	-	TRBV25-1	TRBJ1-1	TGTGCCAGCAGTCAGACAGGCCGCCGTACTGAAGCTTTCTTT	CASSQTGRRTEAFF
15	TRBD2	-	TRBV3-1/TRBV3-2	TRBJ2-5	TGTGCCAGCAGCCAACTAGCGGGGGGGCTAGAGGCCCAGTACTTC	CASSQLAGGLEAQYF
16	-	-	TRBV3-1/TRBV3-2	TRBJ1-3	TGTGCCAGCAGCCAAGGTCGGGCAGGGAACGGAAACACCATATATTTT	CASSQGRAGNGNTIYF
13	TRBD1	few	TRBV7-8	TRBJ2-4	TGTGCCAGCAGCTCTGACAGGGCGGACATTCAGTACTTC	CASSSDRADIQYF
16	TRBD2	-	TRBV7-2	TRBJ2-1	TGTGCCAGCAGCCAGGGACTAGCGGGACCCTACAATGAGCAGTTCTTC	CASSQGLAGPYNEQFF
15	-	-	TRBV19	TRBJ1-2	TGTGCCAGTAGTGCCATGGACACTGGAACCTATGGCTGCACCTTC	CASSAMDTGTYGCTF
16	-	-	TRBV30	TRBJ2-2	TGTGCCTGGTTTGTTGACGGCAGGCCAAACACCGGGGAGCTGTTTTTT	CAWFVDGRPNTGELFF
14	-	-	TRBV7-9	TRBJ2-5	TGTGCCAGCAGCTCTCAAACGGCTAGGGAGACCCAGTACTTC	CASSSQTARETQYF
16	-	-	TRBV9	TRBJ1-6	TGTGCCAGCAGAGGGGAACCTGAGTTCGGTAATTCACCCCTCCACTTT	CASRGEPEFGNSPLHF
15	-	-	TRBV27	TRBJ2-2	TGTGCCAGCAGTTTATCGGGCAGGAACACCGGGGAGCTGTTTTTT	CASSLSGRNTGELFF